The clone carrying this T cell receptor beta chain was picked up a small number of times. Methods used by the authors: Cell counts per sample came from amplifying reference gene primers. Assay: immunoSEQ multiplex PCR; the TCRdb copy retains only in-frame clones and omits some. D and trimming come from the DNA, and the V and J calls and clone size come from that table. The table includes roughly 200,000 clones, roughly nine tenths detected once. The CDR3 sequence is 14 residues long. Per the germline V gene, CDR1 is SNHLY and CDR2 is FYNNEI. The V and J ends lost 6 bases and 3 bases respectively, with 11 bases between them. The entry originates in a study of blood T cell repertoires in COVID-19. Background on the study: Samples of COVID-19 (acute and convalescent) were obtained from the United States, Italy and Spain. From T cells, B-cell-depleted T cells, or PBMCs came the material, which was cDNA or gDNA.

V usage is TRBV2 and J usage is TRBJ2-2; tentative D call: TRBD2 (5 bases). Sequenced material: peripheral blood. The TCR comes from a woman between 18 and 29 years old who had recovered from COVID-19. DNA for the CDR3: TGTGCCAGCAGAGATACTAGTGACACCGGGGAGCTGTTTTTT. Protein product: CASRDTSDTGELFF.